This TCR beta chain was documented in a study of T cell repertoires in ileal Crohn's disease. Study-level background: Median disease duration was roughly 8.4 years; less than 45% smoked at surgery. About half of patients got postoperative therapy: under twelve thiopurines, approximately 17 anti-TNF.

As to time point: inflamed ileum from the surgical specimen. Generated by immunoSEQ multiplex PCR, the TCRdb table keeps only in-frame clones and is missing some. The data contain about 5,400 clones, 82% of them singletons. V dropped 6 bases and J dropped 2 bases, with 10 bases sitting between them. The CDR3 extends over 12 amino acids. Germline V CDR1 and CDR2: SQVTM, ANQGSEA. This TCR derives from an adult with Crohn's disease. Sequenced: ileal tissue. V gene TRBV29-1 combines with J gene TRBJ1-1; D is uncertain. The CDR3 region has the DNA TGCAGCGTCGCATCTTCTAACACTGAAGCTTTCTTT. Residues: CSVASSNTEAFF. The variable domain in full, completed from reference TRBV29-1 and TRBJ1-1, reads SAVISQKPSRDICQRGTSLTIQCQVDSQVTMMFWYRQQPGQSLTLIATANQGSEATYESGFVIDKFPISRPNLTFSTLTVSNMSPEDSSIYLCSVASSNTEAFFGQGTRLTVV.